What follows are 10 T cell receptor beta chains derived from one specimen sequenced in a study of blood T cell repertoires in COVID-19. The protocol was immunoSEQ multiplex PCR, while the TCRdb copy is restricted to in-frame clones and leaves out a portion. The sample lists roughly 150,000 clones, around 84% seen once, with more than 7.5% in the top ten. The sequenced material came from peripheral blood. The receptors originated from a woman in her forties or fifties with acute or convalescent COVID-19.

The chain joins TRBV29-1 to TRBJ2-3; maybe TRBD1 (7 bases). The germline V gene encodes CDR1 SQVTM and CDR2 ANQGSEA. The CDR3 is 16 amino acids. Trimming left V 3 bases short and J 6 bases short, with 22 bases between. The DNA of the CDR3 is TGCAGCGTTGACGGGGCCAGGGGGGTAGGTGTGGATACGCAGTATTTT. This gives the protein CSVDGARGVGVDTQYF.

The CDR3 region is CASSLRQGGTEQYF. Written as DNA, the CDR3 is TGTGCCAGCAGCTTGAGGCAGGGGGGTACCGAGCAGTACTTC. The rearrangement joins TRBV7-2 to TRBJ2-7, with a possible D match to TRBD1 (7 bases). Germline V gene sequence: CDR1 SGHTA, CDR2 FQGNSA. The ends were cut back, 3 bases at V and 6 bases at J, with 15 bases in the middle. This CDR3 region has 14 residues.

The V and J genes are TRBV5-1 and TRBJ2-7; D gene uncertain. The germline gives CDR1 SGHRS, CDR2 YFSETQ. The CDR3 is 14 amino acids. Trimming took 1 base from V and 6 from J, leaving 14 bases between them. The CDR3 sequence is CASSLSTQLLEQYF. The CDR3 DNA follows: TGCGCCAGCAGCTTGAGTACACAGCTTCTCGAGCAGTACTTC.

This chain joins TRBV7-9 and TRBJ1-1; perhaps TRBD1 as D (5 bases). The CDR3 has 15 amino acids. Looked up from germline, CDR1 is SEHNR and CDR2 is FQNEAQ (reference sequence). The germline V and J ends were trimmed by 8 bases and 0 bases, with 16 bases remaining between them. CDR3 bases: TGTGCCAGCCGCTCTTGGGGCGACGTGAACACTGAAGCTTTCTTT. This sequence encodes CASRSWGDVNTEAFF.

The CDR3 nucleotides read TGTGCCAGCAGTGTAACAGGGAGTGGGTACAATGAGCAGTTCTTC. This translates into CASSVTGSGYNEQFF. The chain uses TRBV9 and TRBJ2-1; D may be TRBD1 (6 bases). The CDR3 runs 15 residues. Germline CDR1 and CDR2: SGDLS and YYNGEE. The V end was cut by 5 bases, the J end by 4 bases, with 16 bases between.

This sequence joins TRBV2 and TRBJ1-1; D may be TRBD1 (5 bases). V lost 6 bases and J lost 3, with 5 bases in between. The CDR3 runs to 11 residues. The V gene's germline CDR1 is SNHLY and CDR2 FYNNEI. CDR3 bases: TGTGCCAGCAGGACAGACACTGAAGCTTTCTTT. This encodes CASRTDTEAFF.

This clone was detected only once. V is TRBV3-1 (or the pseudogene TRBV3-2) and J is TRBJ2-3; the D gene is possibly TRBD1 (6 bases). CDR3 size: 15 residues. With 5 bases removed from V and 2 bases from J, the gap between germline ends came to 14 bases. CDR1 and CDR2 (germline): LGHDT, YNNKEL (reference sequence). The CDR3 protein is CASSNQGHSTDTQYF. The CDR3 nucleotides are TGTGCCAGCAGCAACCAGGGACACTCCACAGATACGCAGTATTTT.

The rearrangement links TRBV5-1 to TRBJ2-3; D uncertain. This CDR3 region has 14 residues. V gave up 3 bases and J gave up 1 base, with 9 bases separating them. Germline V gene sequence: CDR1 SGHRS, CDR2 YFSETQ. Written as DNA, the CDR3 is TGCGCCAGCAGCTCACCCACTCGCACAGATACGCAGTATTTT. Translating gives CASSSPTRTDTQYF.

The CDR3: CASSWRDAGYEQYF. CDR3 nucleotide sequence: TGTGCCAGCAGCTGGCGGGACGCGGGATACGAGCAGTACTTC. The chain uses TRBV11-2 and TRBJ2-7; TRBD2 might be the D (6 bases). The V end lost 4 bases, the J end lost 4 bases, and 14 bases lay between the germline ends. Germline V gene sequence: CDR1 SGHAT, CDR2 FQNNGV. CDR3 length: 14 residues.

V gene TRBV16 combines with J gene TRBJ1-5; D may be TRBD1 (6 bases). This CDR3 is built from 16 residues. Germline CDR1 and CDR2: KGHSY and FQNENV. With 0 bases removed from V and 1 base from J, the gap between germline ends came to 10 bases. CDR3 residues: CASSQSIGQSNQPQHF. The CDR3 DNA is TGTGCCAGCAGCCAATCGATAGGACAGAGCAATCAGCCCCAGCATTTT.